This TCR beta chain is drawn from a study of T cell responses to AZD1222 COVID-19 vaccine. Broader study findings: Seropositive status at baseline applied to only five or six AZD1222 recipients. Reports say nearly half of spike-specific TCRs go after unmutated variant regions.

Trimming at V came to 3 bases and at J to 3 bases, leaving 9 bases not matched to a gene. The CDR3 loop spans 17 amino acids. The germline gives CDR1 LNHDA, CDR2 SQIVND (reference sequence). Profiling relied on immunoSEQ multiplex PCR, and the TCRdb table lists in-frame clones only, not all of them. In the table there are approximately 110,000 clones, roughly 87% of which are singletons. Note on this clone: Its antigen is not known.

The receptor's source is an adult in good health. The sample here was peripheral blood, taken on day 0 of MenACWY control vaccination. The chain has TRBV19 and TRBJ2-2; 8 bases match TRBD2. This chain's CDR3 is CASSIEWGTRHTGELFF. The CDR3 bases are TGTGCCAGTAGTATTGAGTGGGGGACTAGGCACACCGGGGAGCTGTTTTTT. Variable domain in full (rest from reference TRBV19 and TRBJ2-2): DGGITQSPKYLFRKEGQNVTLSCEQNLNHDAMYWYRQDPGQGLRLIYYSQIVNDFQKGDIAEGYSVSREKKESFPLTVTSAQKNPTAFYLCASSIEWGTRHTGELFFGEGSRLTVL.